This TCR beta chain was identified during a study of cytomegalovirus exposure and HLA in healthy donors. Remarks on this clone: Its antigen is unidentified.

Looked up from germline, CDR1 is SGDLS and CDR2 is YYNGEE. The length of the CDR3 is 15 residues. V lost 2 bases and J lost 4, with 15 bases in between. The PCR used 60 Vbeta and 13 Jbeta primers. The table came from immunoSEQ multiplex PCR; TCRdb's copy has only in-frame clones and leaves some out. The table records about 200,000 clones, 70% to 80% of them present only once. Study outcomes and limitations: Sequencing had likely introduced a cluster of highly shared sequence variants as an artifact. Because they were indistinguishable, some V segments, including TRBV6-2 and TRBV6-3, were excluded. Information on immune exposure was restricted to one variable (CMV serostatus).

The sequencing input was PBMCs. The TCR originated in a woman aged 30 to 39 in good health and CMV-seronegative. The chain carries TRBV9 and TRBJ1-1, with D tentatively TRBD1 (6 bases). The CDR3 loop reads CASSVLQGSVTEAFF. The CDR3 bases are TGTGCCAGCAGCGTCTTACAGGGTTCAGTCACTGAAGCTTTCTTT.